The 31 T cell receptor beta chains given below trace back to one sample, sequenced in a study of tumor-infiltrating lymphocytes in localized non-small cell lung cancer. Some clones are missing from TCRdb's copy, which holds only in-frame ones; the method was immunoSEQ multiplex PCR. Here the sample spans roughly 11,000 clones, over 80% being singletons. The sample comprised lung tumor tissue. The receptors derive from a human donor with non-small cell lung cancer.

The chain is built from TRBV27 and TRBJ2-7; 15 bases map to TRBD2. CDR3 length equals 17 residues. Trimming took 5 bases from V and 2 from J; bases not matched to a gene: 7. From germline, CDR1 is MNHEY and CDR2 SMNVEV (reference sequence). The CDR3 protein is CASSTGLAGGGTYEQYF. CDR3 in DNA: TGTGCCAGCAGTACGGGACTAGCGGGAGGTGGAACCTACGAGCAGTACTTC.

The chain is built from TRBV4-1 and TRBJ2-3; no firm D call. Germline V lookup: CDR1 MGHRA, CDR2 YSYEKL. The CDR3 extends over 16 amino acids. The V end lost 4 bases, the J end lost 0 bases, and 14 bases lay between the germline ends. The CDR3 DNA is TGCGCCAGCAGCCTGACCTCAAGGTCTAGCACAGATACGCAGTATTTT. Residues: CASSLTSRSSTDTQYF.

This chain joins TRBV2 and TRBJ2-7, with 11 nucleotides matching TRBD2. The CDR3 sequence is 15 residues long. The V gene's germline CDR1 is SNHLY and CDR2 FYNNEI. V lost 7 bases, J lost 2 bases, and 7 bases stayed unmatched. The CDR3: CASKNNSGGAYEQYF. The CDR3, as DNA: TGTGCCAGCAAGAATAATAGCGGGGGGGCCTACGAGCAGTACTTC.

The chain joins TRBV6-1 to TRBJ1-2, with a possible D match to TRBD1 (5 bases). V dropped 0 bases and J dropped 7 bases, with 9 bases sitting between them. The CDR3 spans 13 residues. Germline V gene lookup returns CDR1 MNHNS and CDR2 SASEGT. The CDR3 is CASSEARVAGYTF. In nucleotides, the CDR3 is TGTGCCAGCAGTGAAGCCAGGGTGGCTGGCTACACCTTC.

This chain joins TRBV5-4 and TRBJ1-2; D is unclear. Germline V gene data show CDR1 as SGHNT and CDR2 as YYREEE (reference sequence). V was shortened by 0 bases and J by 0 bases, with 6 bases between the two germline ends. The CDR3 has 14 amino acids. The CDR3 DNA reads as TGTGCCAGCAGCTTGGAGGGCGCTAACTATGGCTACACCTTC. It codes for CASSLEGANYGYTF.

V and J are TRBV29-1 and TRBJ1-1, with no clear D. CDR3 length: 13 residues. V lost 2 bases to trimming and J lost 6 bases, with 13 bases between them. Germline lookup yields CDR1 SQVTM and CDR2 ANQGSEA. The DNA of the CDR3 is TGCAGCGTTGAACTCCTTGGCGATCCTGAAGCTTTCTTT. Protein product: CSVELLGDPEAFF.

This chain connects TRBV10-1 to TRBJ2-3, with unresolved D. With 0 bases removed from V and 3 bases from J, the gap between germline ends came to 1 base. Looked up from germline, CDR1 is WNHNN and CDR2 is SYGVQD (reference sequence). The length of the CDR3 is 12 residues. The CDR3 loop reads CASSESTDTQYF. In DNA, the CDR3 is TGCGCCAGCAGTGAGTCAACAGATACGCAGTATTTT.

Comments on this clone: Germline and junction disagree at one end, which may indicate a read error. The chain has TRBV6-1 and TRBJ2-7; 8 nucleotides match TRBD1. Germline V gives CDR1 MNHNS, CDR2 SASEGT. This CDR3 is 10 amino acids long. CDR3 in amino acids: CASSEQGAHF. CDR3 DNA: TGTGCCAGCAGTGAACAGGGGGCGCACTTC.

This clone was seen only once. The genes are TRBV5-6 and TRBJ1-4; 7 bases are a match to TRBD1. The CDR3 spans 14 residues. Per the germline V gene, CDR1 is SGHDT and CDR2 is YYEEEE. V trimming: 4 bases; J trimming: 6 bases; junction bases outside the gene matches: 6. The CDR3 nucleotides read TGTGCCAGCAGCCGGGACAGAATGGATGAAAAACTGTTTTTT. This sequence encodes CASSRDRMDEKLFF. Combining the CDR3 with reference TRBV5-6 and TRBJ1-4 gives the whole variable domain DAGVTQSPTHLIKTRGQQVTLRCSPKSGHDTVSWYQQALGQGPQFIFQYYEEEERQRGNFPDRFSGHQFPNYSSELNVNALLLGDSALYLCASSRDRMDEKLFFGSGTQLSVL.

The chain links TRBV6-4 to TRBJ2-3; 10 bases match TRBD1. In germline, CDR1 is MRHNA, CDR2 SNTAGT. The V gene end was trimmed by 3 bases and the J gene end by 1 base; junction bases not matched to a gene: 1. CDR3 length equals 15 residues. This CDR3 reads CASSEGTGGTDTQYF. CDR3 DNA sequence: TGTGCCAGCAGTGAAGGGACAGGGGGCACAGATACGCAGTATTTT.

The count of this clone is one. This chain uses TRBV6-6 with TRBJ2-7, with D tentatively TRBD1 (6 bases). The CDR3 sequence is 14 residues long. V was clipped by 10 bases and J by 1 base, with 17 bases between them. The germline V gene encodes CDR1 MNHNY and CDR2 SVGAGI (reference sequence). CDR3 in amino acids: CATSDRTGSYEQYF. The CDR3 DNA sequence: TGTGCCACCTCAGACAGGACGGGGTCCTACGAGCAGTACTTC.

This clone was observed a handful of times. CDR3 region: CANLDRGVTDTQYF. DNA for the CDR3: TGTGCCAACTTGGACAGGGGAGTGACAGATACGCAGTATTTT. This sequence joins TRBV21-1 and TRBJ2-3; TRBD1, the D gene given by the table, was not confirmed from the DNA. TRBV21-1 is classified as a pseudogene. CDR3 size: 14 residues.

The chain employs TRBV11-2 and TRBJ2-2; 7 nucleotides line up with TRBD1. V lost 0 bases to trimming and J lost 1 base; unmatched junction nucleotides: 5. This CDR3 region has 17 residues. Germline CDR1 is SGHAT and CDR2 is FQNNGV. The CDR3 loop is CASSLEPRGLNTGELFF. As DNA, the CDR3 is TGTGCCAGCAGCTTAGAACCTAGGGGGCTGAACACCGGGGAGCTGTTTTTT. Full variable domain (outside the CDR3, taken from reference TRBV11-2 and TRBJ2-2): EAGVAQSPRYKIIEKRQSVAFWCNPISGHATLYWYQQILGQGPKLLIQFQNNGVVDDSQLPKDRFSAERLKGVDSTLKIQPAKLEDSAVYLCASSLEPRGLNTGELFFGEGSRLTVL.

This clone was observed a single time. The chain has TRBV7-3 and TRBJ1-4; TRBD1 aligns across 12 bases. Trimming took 11 bases from V and 8 from J; bases not matched to a gene: 9. The V gene's germline CDR1 is SGHTA and CDR2 FQGTGA. CDR3 size: 14 residues. The CDR3 sequence is CASSPGTGGEKLFF. The CDR3 nucleotides are TGTGCCTCCAGCCCCGGGACAGGGGGCGAAAAACTGTTTTTT.

The chain carries TRBV27 and TRBJ2-7; D is unclear. This CDR3 spans 14 amino acids. Looked up from germline, CDR1 is MNHEY and CDR2 is SMNVEV (reference sequence). V was pared by 11 bases and J by 1 base, with 18 bases between. CDR3 sequence: CAVGIAGASYEQYF. Written as DNA, the CDR3 is TGTGCCGTGGGGATCGCTGGAGCTTCCTACGAGCAGTACTTC.

This clone was seen just once. The chain links TRBV6-1 to TRBJ2-7; D perhaps matches TRBD1 (6 bases). The CDR3 sequence is 14 residues long. Germline V CDR1 and CDR2: MNHNS, SASEGT. The germline V and J ends were trimmed by 5 bases and 7 bases, with 18 bases remaining between them. Here the CDR3 DNA reads TGTGCCAGCAGTCTGGACAGTAAACCTTCGGAGCAGTACTTC. Amino acids: CASSLDSKPSEQYF.

The chain links TRBV5-4 to TRBJ1-3, with a weak D call TRBD1 (6 bases). Per germline, CDR1 SGHNT and CDR2 YYREEE (reference sequence). V was shortened by 4 bases and J by 0 bases, with 17 bases between the two germline ends. This CDR3 spans 17 amino acids. The CDR3 region is CASSPWGGASSGNTIYF. CDR3 DNA: TGTGCCAGCAGCCCTTGGGGGGGGGCTAGCTCTGGAAACACCATATATTTT. Full variable domain (remainder filled in from reference TRBV5-4 and TRBJ1-3): ETGVTQSPTHLIKTRGQQVTLRCSSQSGHNTVSWYQQALGQGPQFIFQYYREEENGRGNFPPRFSGLQFPNYSSELNVNALELDDSALYLCASSPWGGASSGNTIYFGEGSWLTVV.

The J gene is TRBJ2-5, the V gene TRBV10-3, with 7 nucleotides matching TRBD1. The CDR3 has 12 amino acids. The V gene end was trimmed by 10 bases and the J gene end by 7 bases; junction bases not matched to a gene: 9. In germline, CDR1 is ENHRY, CDR2 SYGVKD. Here the CDR3 DNA reads TGTGCCACCTCCGGGACAGCAGTGACCCAGTACTTC. It translates to CATSGTAVTQYF.

The chain has TRBV5-1 and TRBJ1-2; the D gene is possibly TRBD1 (6 bases). V lost 4 bases to trimming and J lost 6 bases, with 22 bases between them. The germline CDR1 and CDR2 sequences are SGHRS and YFSETQ. The CDR3 has 16 residues. The CDR3, as DNA: TGCGCCAGCAGCATCCTCGTCGGGGGCAATCCAGATGGCTACACCTTC. Its protein is CASSILVGGNPDGYTF.

DNA for the CDR3: TGTGCCAGCAGCCAGATTAAGGGACAGGGATCGGAGCAGTACTTC. This codes for CASSQIKGQGSEQYF. The rearrangement links TRBV14 to TRBJ2-7, with 9 bases identical to TRBD1. Trimming removed 3 bases from V and 7 bases from J; junction bases left unmatched: 10. CDR3 length equals 15 residues. Germline V gene lookup returns CDR1 SGHDN and CDR2 FVKESK. Full variable domain (rest looked up from reference TRBV14 and TRBJ2-7): EAGVTQFPSHSVIEKGQTVTLRCDPISGHDNLYWYRRVMGKEIKFLLHFVKESKQDESGMPNNRFLAERTGGTYSTLKVQPAELEDSGVYFCASSQIKGQGSEQYFGPGTRLTVT.

This chain connects TRBV7-8 to TRBJ2-7; 7 bases are shared with TRBD1. The V segment lost 5 bases and the J segment 6 bases; nucleotides outside the gene matches: 10. This CDR3 contains 14 residues. Germline V CDR1 and CDR2: SGHVS, FQNEAQ. The CDR3 reads CASSRTGLSSEQYF. The CDR3 nucleotides are TGTGCCAGCAGCCGGACAGGTCTTTCGAGCGAGCAGTACTTC.

This clone was found once. Here the CDR3 reads CASSSLGLAGGGYEQYF. The CDR3 DNA follows: TGTGCCAGCAGTTCCTTGGGACTAGCGGGAGGGGGGTACGAGCAGTACTTC. The V call is TRBV28, the J call TRBJ2-7; 16 positions match TRBD2. The CDR3 runs to 17 residues. Germline lookup yields CDR1 MDHEN and CDR2 SYDVKM. V lost 4 bases to trimming and J lost 4 bases; unmatched junction nucleotides: 7.

The gene calls are TRBV29-1 and TRBJ2-7; D possibly uses TRBD1 or TRBD2 (5 bases each). V was clipped by 2 bases and J by 1 base, with 9 bases between them. CDR1 is SQVTM, CDR2 ANQGSEA, per germline. There are 13 residues in the CDR3. CDR3 sequence reads: CSVELAGSYEQYF. As DNA, the CDR3 is TGCAGCGTTGAACTAGCAGGGTCCTACGAGCAGTACTTC.

This chain links TRBV4-2 with TRBJ2-1, with 10 bases matching TRBD2. CDR3 length: 16 residues. The germline gives CDR1 LGHNA, CDR2 YNFKEQ. Trimming removed 3 bases from V and 4 bases from J; junction bases left unmatched: 6. The chain's CDR3 is CASSHQRGGFYNEQFF. The CDR3 DNA is TGTGCCAGCAGCCACCAGCGGGGGGGGTTTTACAATGAGCAGTTCTTC.

This clone came up a few times. The V and J genes are TRBV6-8 and TRBJ2-2; D is ambiguous. This CDR3 is 14 amino acids long. V lost 11 bases and J 0 bases, leaving 13 bases between the germline ends. The germline gives CDR1 MNHGY, CDR2 SAAAGT. CDR3 loop: CASEPVSNTGELFF. The DNA for the CDR3 is TGTGCCTCCGAGCCGGTTTCGAACACCGGGGAGCTGTTTTTT.

This clone was detected once. The chain joins TRBV9 to TRBJ2-1; 7 bases fit TRBD2. J gave up 1 base and V 4 bases, and 5 bases lay outside the gene matches. Germline CDR1 is SGDLS and CDR2 is YYNGEE. There are 15 residues in the CDR3. This CDR3 is CASSPREKSYNEQFF. CDR3 nucleotide sequence: TGTGCCAGCAGCCCGCGGGAGAAGTCCTACAATGAGCAGTTCTTC.

Only a few counts were recorded for this clone. The rearrangement joins TRBV2 to TRBJ2-1, with D possibly TRBD1 on 5 matching bases. The CDR3 is 13 amino acids. The germline gives CDR1 SNHLY, CDR2 FYNNEI. With 7 bases removed from V and 9 bases from J, the gap between germline ends came to 16 bases. CDR3 protein: CASTKGWGAEQFF. CDR3 sequence (DNA): TGTGCCAGCACCAAGGGATGGGGCGCTGAGCAGTTCTTC.

CDR3 residues: CASSPPQGGTDTQYF. The CDR3 DNA follows: TGCGCCAGCAGCCCCCCACAAGGCGGCACAGATACGCAGTATTTT. The rearrangement uses TRBV4-1 and TRBJ2-3, with D unclear. V lost 4 bases to trimming and J lost 1 base, with 12 bases between them. The CDR3 length is 15 residues. CDR1 is MGHRA and CDR2 is YSYEKL in the germline V gene.

The rearrangement joins TRBV6-1 to TRBJ2-4; 7 bases are shared with TRBD1. CDR1 and CDR2 (germline): MNHNS, SASEGT. With 4 bases clipped from V and 0 bases from J, the junction kept 3 bases outside the gene matches. The CDR3 extends over 15 amino acids. The DNA of the CDR3 is TGTGCCAGCAGTGTACAGGGGTTAGCCAAAAACATTCAGTACTTC. It specifies CASSVQGLAKNIQYF.

This clone was seen a few times. The gene calls are TRBV4-2 and TRBJ2-1; 10 bases are a match to TRBD2. Losses at the gene ends were 1 base for V and 4 bases for J; bases not matched to a gene: 4. Germline V lookup: CDR1 LGHNA, CDR2 YNFKEQ. CDR3 length: 16 residues. CDR3 amino acids: CASSQGLAGVYNEQFF. CDR3 DNA: TGTGCCAGCAGCCAAGGGCTAGCGGGAGTGTACAATGAGCAGTTCTTC.

V gene TRBV28 combines with J gene TRBJ1-1; the D is unclear. Germline values: CDR1 MDHEN, CDR2 SYDVKM. The V end was cut by 1 base, the J end by 0 bases, with 6 bases between. This CDR3 region has 14 residues. Here the CDR3 DNA reads TGTGCCAGCAGTTTATTGGGCCTGAACACTGAAGCTTTCTTT. The encoded protein is CASSLLGLNTEAFF.